These 8 T cell receptor beta chains were all obtained from the same sample, sequenced in a study of shared clonotypes between healthy human individuals. Some clones are missing from TCRdb's copy, which holds only in-frame ones; the method was immunoSEQ multiplex PCR. The repertoire consists of approximately 2.5 million clones, with 80% to 95% occurring once and the leading ten covering more than 0.35%. The sample consisted of naive CD4+ T cells from PBMCs. Specified subset: CD45RA+ positively selected. Every receptor here comes from a man aged 18 to 30 in good health. Some clones in this sample may be carry-over from other donors' samples.

The rearrangement uses TRBV5-1 and TRBJ2-1; D possibly matches TRBD1 or TRBD2 (5 bases each). The V gene lost 0 bases and the J gene lost 5 bases, with 18 bases spanning the gap. Germline assignment: CDR1 SGHRS and CDR2 YFSETQ. The CDR3 consists of 17 residues. The chain's CDR3 is CASSLAFELGDHNEQFF. CDR3 bases: TGCGCCAGCAGCTTGGCTTTCGAACTGGGGGACCACAATGAGCAGTTCTTC.

The count of this clone is one. The chain combines TRBV7-3 with TRBJ2-1; 7 bases fit TRBD2. Trimming cost V 2 bases and J 3 bases; bases outside gene matches: 4. The CDR3 has 15 residues. The germline V gene encodes CDR1 SGHTA and CDR2 FQGTGA. CDR3 sequence reads: CASSLQAGNYNEQFF. The DNA for the CDR3 is TGTGCCAGCAGCTTACAAGCGGGAAACTACAATGAGCAGTTCTTC.

The V and J genes are TRBV29-1 and TRBJ2-1; D perhaps matches TRBD2 (5 bases). This CDR3 is built from 14 residues. V gave up 3 bases and J gave up 0 bases, with 9 bases separating them. Germline assignment: CDR1 SQVTM and CDR2 ANQGSEA. DNA for the CDR3: TGCAGCGTTGATGTCCGGGGCTCCTACAATGAGCAGTTCTTC. Protein product: CSVDVRGSYNEQFF.

This clone was observed once. The gene calls are TRBV5-4 and TRBJ1-1, with D possibly matching TRBD1 (5 bases). Between the trimmed V and J ends, which lost 7 bases and 0 bases, there was a span of 19 bases. From germline, CDR1 is SGHNT and CDR2 YYREEE (reference sequence). The CDR3 is made up of 16 amino acids. The CDR3 bases are TGTGCCAGCCAAAAGACAGCTACCAGAATGAACACTGAAGCTTTCTTT. Translation gives CASQKTATRMNTEAFF. Full variable domain (remainder filled in from reference TRBV5-4 and TRBJ1-1): ETGVTQSPTHLIKTRGQQVTLRCSSQSGHNTVSWYQQALGQGPQFIFQYYREEENGRGNFPPRFSGLQFPNYSSELNVNALELDDSALYLCASQKTATRMNTEAFFGQGTRLTVV.

This chain uses TRBV7-9 with TRBJ2-7; the D gene is possibly TRBD2 (5 bases). Germline V gene data show CDR1 as SEHNR and CDR2 as FQNEAQ (reference sequence). CDR3 size: 13 residues. V lost 2 bases and J 5 bases, leaving 10 bases between the germline ends. Here the CDR3 DNA reads TGTGCCAGCAGCTTACTGACCGGGGACGAGCAGTACTTC. It is translated as CASSLLTGDEQYF.

This rearrangement joins TRBV29-1 to TRBJ2-5; D is perhaps TRBD2 (5 bases). Trimming removed 3 bases from V and 5 bases from J, with 16 bases in between. Germline CDR1 reads SQVTM; CDR2 reads ANQGSEA. The length of the CDR3 is 14 residues. The CDR3 protein is CSVETTTRRETQYF. The DNA of the CDR3 is TGCAGCGTTGAGACAACAACTCGGAGGGAGACCCAGTACTTC. Combining the CDR3 with reference TRBV29-1 and TRBJ2-5 gives the whole variable domain SAVISQKPSRDICQRGTSLTIQCQVDSQVTMMFWYRQQPGQSLTLIATANQGSEATYESGFVIDKFPISRPNLTFSTLTVSNMSPEDSSIYLCSVETTTRRETQYFGPGTRLLVL.

The V gene is TRBV11-1, the J gene TRBJ2-6; 9 bases are a match to TRBD1. The CDR3 is made up of 19 amino acids. V gave up 5 bases and J gave up 0 bases; unmatched junction bases: 11. Looked up from germline, CDR1 is SGHAT and CDR2 is FQDESV (reference sequence). In DNA form, the CDR3 reads TGTGCCAGCAGCGCGCGCTCGGGACAGGGACGCTCTGGGGCCAACGTCCTGACTTTC. Protein: CASSARSGQGRSGANVLTF.

The rearrangement joins TRBV5-4 to TRBJ2-7; 11 bases line up with TRBD2. The CDR3 runs to 14 residues. Trimming took 4 bases from V and 4 from J; bases not matched to a gene: 4. Germline V CDR1 and CDR2: SGHNT, YYREEE (reference sequence). CDR3 amino acids: CASSQLAGEYEQYF. Written as DNA, the CDR3 is TGTGCCAGCAGCCAACTAGCGGGAGAATACGAGCAGTACTTC.